This T cell receptor beta chain was sequenced during a study of post-analysis software for immune sequencing data. General study results and limits: Elevated frequency relative to controls characterized four to six TRBV segments in patients, TRBV5-6, TRBV5-1 and TRBV20-1 among them.

V was pared by 5 bases and J by 11 bases, with 21 bases of the junction left unmatched. Germline V gene data show CDR1 as DFQATT and CDR2 as SNEGSKA (reference sequence). The CDR3 spans 16 residues. TCR beta cDNA libraries included unique molecular identifiers. One entry per CDR3 protein results from TCRdb running MiXCR on the PCR reads. Of around 190,000 distinct CDR3 sequences in the sample, roughly 30% are singletons; the top ten hold 3% to 3.5%. This clonotype was observed a handful of times. Its antigen is as yet unknown. A much more abundant neighbour one base away suggests this may be a read error.

V and J are TRBV20-1 and TRBJ2-5; 9 bases map to TRBD1. Sequences were obtained from blood. The clonotype originates from a girl aged 2-17 years with multiple sclerosis. This CDR3 is CSAVNRGLARFYEQYF. The CDR3 nucleotides read TGCAGTGCTGTAAACAGGGGGCTAGCGCGTTTCTATGAGCAGTACTTC.